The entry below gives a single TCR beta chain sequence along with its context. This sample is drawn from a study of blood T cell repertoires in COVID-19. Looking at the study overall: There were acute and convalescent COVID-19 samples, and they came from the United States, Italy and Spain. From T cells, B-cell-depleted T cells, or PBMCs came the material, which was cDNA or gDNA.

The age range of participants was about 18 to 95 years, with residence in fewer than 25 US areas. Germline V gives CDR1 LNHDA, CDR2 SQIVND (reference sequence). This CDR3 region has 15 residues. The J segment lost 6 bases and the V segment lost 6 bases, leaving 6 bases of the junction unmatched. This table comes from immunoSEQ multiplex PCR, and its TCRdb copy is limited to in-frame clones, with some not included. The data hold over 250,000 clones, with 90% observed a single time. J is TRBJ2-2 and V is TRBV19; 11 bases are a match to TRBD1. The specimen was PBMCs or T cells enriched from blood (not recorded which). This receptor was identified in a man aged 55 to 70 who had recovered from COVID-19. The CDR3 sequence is CASRDRGREAGELFF. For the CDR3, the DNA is TGTGCCAGTAGGGACAGGGGGCGAGAGGCCGGGGAGCTGTTTTTT.